This T cell receptor (beta chain) comes out of a study of blood T cell repertoires in COVID-19. Study in general: Material from acute and convalescent COVID-19 was sourced from the United States, Italy and Spain. Sources were T cells, B-cell-depleted T cells, or PBMCs; the material itself was cDNA or gDNA.

As originally analysed: Amplification from reference gene primers served as the basis for estimated nucleated cell counts. Profiled with immunoSEQ multiplex PCR; TCRdb holds only in-frame clones, not every one. V and J calls and clone size are as listed in that table; D and trimming were resolved from the DNA. Of roughly 200,000 clones listed, approximately 85% are singletons. The sample taken for sequencing was peripheral blood. This TCR was recovered from a woman in her sixties or seventies with acute or convalescent COVID-19.

The CDR3 DNA follows: TGTGCCAGCAGCTTACTAGCGGGAGTAAACACCGGGGAGCTGTTTTTT. This sequence encodes CASSLLAGVNTGELFF. The V gene is TRBV7-9, the J gene TRBJ2-2; 10 nucleotides align to TRBD2. Looked up from germline, CDR1 is SEHNR and CDR2 is FQNEAQ (reference sequence). The V segment lost 2 bases and the J segment 2 bases; nucleotides outside the gene matches: 2. CDR3 length: 16 amino acids.